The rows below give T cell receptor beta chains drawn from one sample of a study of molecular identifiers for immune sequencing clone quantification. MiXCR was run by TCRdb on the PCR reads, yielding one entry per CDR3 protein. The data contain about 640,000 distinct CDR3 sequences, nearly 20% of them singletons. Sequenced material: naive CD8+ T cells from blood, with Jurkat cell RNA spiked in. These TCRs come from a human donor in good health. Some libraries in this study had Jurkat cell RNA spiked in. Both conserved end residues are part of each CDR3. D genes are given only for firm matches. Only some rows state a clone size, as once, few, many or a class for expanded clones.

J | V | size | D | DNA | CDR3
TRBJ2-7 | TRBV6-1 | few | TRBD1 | TGTGCCAGCAGTGCCACTTTCGGACAGGCTCCCTACGAGCAGTACTTC | CASSATFGQAPYEQYF
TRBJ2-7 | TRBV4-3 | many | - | TGCGCCAGCAGCCAAGATTGGGGGGGGGCGCGAGAGCAGTACTTC | CASSQDWGGAREQYF
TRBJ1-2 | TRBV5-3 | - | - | TGTGCCGGGGCGCAAGGCTACACCTTC | CAGAQGYTF
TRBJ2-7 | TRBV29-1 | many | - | TGCAGCGTTGGGGGGGGGGCCGCGCCCCGGTCCTACGAGCAGTACTTC | CSVGGGAAPRSYEQYF
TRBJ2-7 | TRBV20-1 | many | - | TGCAGTGCTAGAGAGGCATACGAGCAGTACTTC | CSAREAYEQYF
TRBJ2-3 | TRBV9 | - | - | TGTGCCAGCAGCGGCTACTCAGCTAGCACAGATACGCGGCATTTT | CASSGYSASTDTRHF
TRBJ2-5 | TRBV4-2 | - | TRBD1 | TGTGCCAGCAGCCAGGGACAGGGACGGGAGACCCAGTACTTC | CASSQGQGRETQYF
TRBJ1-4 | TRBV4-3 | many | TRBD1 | TGCGCCAGCAGCCGACAGGGTTACGATGAAAAACTGTTTTTT | CASSRQGYDEKLFF
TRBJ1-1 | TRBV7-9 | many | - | TGTGCCAGCAGCCTGCTGGGGGGCGCATCGGGGAACACTGAAGCTTTCTTT | CASSLLGGASGNTEAFF
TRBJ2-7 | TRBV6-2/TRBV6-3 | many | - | TGCGCCAGCAGCCCCGGGCCGTCCTACGAGCAGTACTTC | CASSPGPSYEQYF
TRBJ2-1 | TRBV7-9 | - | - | TGTGCCAGCAGCTATGACACCAATTACAATGAGCAGTTCTTC | CASSYDTNYNEQFF
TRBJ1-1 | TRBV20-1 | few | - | TGCAGTGCTAGAGATGTGGGGTGGTCAGACACTGAAGCTTTCTTT | CSARDVGWSDTEAFF
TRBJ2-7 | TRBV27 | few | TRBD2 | TGTGCCAGCAGTTTGTATCCTAGCGGGTCCCCCTACGAGCAGTACTTC | CASSLYPSGSPYEQYF
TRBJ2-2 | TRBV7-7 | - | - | TGTGCTAGCAGCCCAGTTAGGGTGGTAGCGAACACCGGGGAGCTGTTTTTT | CASSPVRVVANTGELFF
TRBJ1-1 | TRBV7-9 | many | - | TGTGCCAGCAGCTTAGACGGGATTGAAGCTTTCTTT | CASSLDGIEAFF
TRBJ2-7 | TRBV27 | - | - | TGTGCCAGCAGTTTGGGACCTTACTACGAGCAGTACTTC | CASSLGPYYEQYF
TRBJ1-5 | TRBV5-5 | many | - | TGTGCCAGCAGCTTGTCGGGGACAATCGGCAATCAGCCCCAGCATTTT | CASSLSGTIGNQPQHF
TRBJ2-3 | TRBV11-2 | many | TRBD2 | TGTGCCAGCAGCTCCCGACTAGCGGGGGCCATAAGCACAGATACGCAGTATTTT | CASSSRLAGAISTDTQYF
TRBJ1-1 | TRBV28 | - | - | TGTGCCAGCAGTTTTCGGGGCCTGACCACTGAAGCTTTCTTT | CASSFRGLTTEAFF